This T cell receptor (beta chain) emerged from a study of blood T cell repertoires in COVID-19. Study context: Collection of acute and convalescent COVID-19 samples took place in the United States, Italy and Spain. PBMCs, B-cell-depleted T cells, or T cells were the source of the cDNA or gDNA that made up the material.

CDR1 and CDR2 (germline): SNHLY, FYNNEI. Trimming stripped 7 bases from V and 2 bases from J, with 14 bases between. The CDR3 extends over 14 amino acids. TCRdb keeps only in-frame clones here, not all; method: immunoSEQ multiplex PCR. This repertoire shows around 200,000 clones, more than 70% found once; its top ten account for 4.5% to 7%. Material for sequencing was PBMCs or T cells enriched from blood (not recorded which). This TCR came from a man aged 40-55 years with acute COVID-19. This chain joins TRBV2 and TRBJ1-2, with D perhaps TRBD1 (6 bases). The CDR3 sequence is CASTLGTTNYGYTF. CDR3 nucleotides: TGTGCCAGCACCCTGGGGACAACGAACTATGGCTACACCTTC.